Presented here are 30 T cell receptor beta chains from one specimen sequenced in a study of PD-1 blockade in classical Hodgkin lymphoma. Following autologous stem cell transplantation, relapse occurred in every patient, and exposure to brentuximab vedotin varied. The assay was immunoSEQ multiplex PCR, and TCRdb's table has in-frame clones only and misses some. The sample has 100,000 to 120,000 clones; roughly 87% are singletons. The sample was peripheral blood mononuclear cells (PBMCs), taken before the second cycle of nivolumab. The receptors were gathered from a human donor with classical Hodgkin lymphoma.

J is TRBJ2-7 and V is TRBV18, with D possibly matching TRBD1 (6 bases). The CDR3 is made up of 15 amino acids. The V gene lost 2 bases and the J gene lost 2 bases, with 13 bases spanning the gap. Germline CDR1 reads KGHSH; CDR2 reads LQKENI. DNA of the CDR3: TGTGCCAGCTCACCATTGGCGACAGGAACCTACGAGCAGTACTTC. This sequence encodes CASSPLATGTYEQYF. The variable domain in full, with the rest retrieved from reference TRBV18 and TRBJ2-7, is NAGVMQNPRHLVRRRGQEARLRCSPMKGHSHVYWYRQLPEEGLKFMVYLQKENIIDESGMPKERFSAEFPKEGPSILRIQQVVRGDSAAYFCASSPLATGTYEQYFGPGTRLTVT.

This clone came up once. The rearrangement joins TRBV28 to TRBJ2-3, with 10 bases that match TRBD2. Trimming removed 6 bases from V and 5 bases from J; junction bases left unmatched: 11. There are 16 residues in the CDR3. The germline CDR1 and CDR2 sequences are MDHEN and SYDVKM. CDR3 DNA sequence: TGTGCCAGCAGCGCCGCTCTAGCGGGAGCTCGAGATACGCAGTATTTT. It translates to CASSAALAGARDTQYF.

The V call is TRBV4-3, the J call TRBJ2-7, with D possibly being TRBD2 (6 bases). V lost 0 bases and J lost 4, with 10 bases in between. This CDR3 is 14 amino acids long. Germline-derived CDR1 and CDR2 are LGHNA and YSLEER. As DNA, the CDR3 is TGCGCCAGCAGCCAAGAAGCGGGCGGGTACGAGCAGTACTTC. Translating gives CASSQEAGGYEQYF.

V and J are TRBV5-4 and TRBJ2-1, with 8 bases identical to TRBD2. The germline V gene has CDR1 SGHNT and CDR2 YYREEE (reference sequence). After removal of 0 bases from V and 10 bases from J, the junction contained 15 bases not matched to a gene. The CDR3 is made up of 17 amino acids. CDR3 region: CASSLDFREGISEEQFF. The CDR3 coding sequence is TGTGCCAGCAGCTTGGATTTTCGGGAGGGCATCTCCGAGGAGCAGTTCTTC.

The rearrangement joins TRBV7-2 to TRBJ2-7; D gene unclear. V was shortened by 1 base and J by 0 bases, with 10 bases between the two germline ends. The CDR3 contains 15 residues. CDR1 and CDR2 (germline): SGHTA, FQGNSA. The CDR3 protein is CASSLEISLSYEQYF. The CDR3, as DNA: TGTGCCAGCAGCTTAGAAATTAGCCTCTCCTACGAGCAGTACTTC.

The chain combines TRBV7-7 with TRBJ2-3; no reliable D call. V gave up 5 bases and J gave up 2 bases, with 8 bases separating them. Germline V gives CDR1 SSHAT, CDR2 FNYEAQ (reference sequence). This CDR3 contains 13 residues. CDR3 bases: TGTGCCAGCAGCCGCCGAGACACAGATACGCAGTATTTT. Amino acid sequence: CASSRRDTDTQYF.

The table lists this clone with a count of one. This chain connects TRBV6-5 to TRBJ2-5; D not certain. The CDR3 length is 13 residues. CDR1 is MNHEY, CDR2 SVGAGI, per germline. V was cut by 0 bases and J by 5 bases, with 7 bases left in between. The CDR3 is CASSYSHGETQYF. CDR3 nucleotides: TGTGCCAGCAGTTACTCCCATGGGGAGACCCAGTACTTC.

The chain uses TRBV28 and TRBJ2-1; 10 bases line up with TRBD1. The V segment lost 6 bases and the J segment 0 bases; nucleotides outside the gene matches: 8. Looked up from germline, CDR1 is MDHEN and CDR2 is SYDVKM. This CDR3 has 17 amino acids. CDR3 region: CASSPGQGPSSYNEQFF. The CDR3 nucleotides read TGTGCCAGCAGCCCGGGACAGGGGCCGAGCTCCTACAATGAGCAGTTCTTC.

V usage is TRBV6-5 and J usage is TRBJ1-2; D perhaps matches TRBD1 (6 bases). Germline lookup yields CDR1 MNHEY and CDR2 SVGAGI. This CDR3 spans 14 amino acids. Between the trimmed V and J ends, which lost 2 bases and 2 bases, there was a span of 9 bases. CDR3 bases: TGTGCCAGCAGTTACGGGGACAAGAACTATGGCTACACCTTC. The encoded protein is CASSYGDKNYGYTF.

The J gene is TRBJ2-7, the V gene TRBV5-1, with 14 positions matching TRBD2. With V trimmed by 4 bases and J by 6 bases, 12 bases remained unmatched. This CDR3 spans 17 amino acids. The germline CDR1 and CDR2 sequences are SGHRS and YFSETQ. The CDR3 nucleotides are TGCGCCAGCAGCCACCGACTAGCGGGAGGGCCGGAAAGCGAGCAGTACTTC. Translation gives CASSHRLAGGPESEQYF.

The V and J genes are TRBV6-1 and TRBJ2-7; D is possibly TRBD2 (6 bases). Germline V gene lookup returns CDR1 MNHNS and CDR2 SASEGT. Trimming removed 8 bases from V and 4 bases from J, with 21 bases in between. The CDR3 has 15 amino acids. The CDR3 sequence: CASQGGGSAGYEQYF. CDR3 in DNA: TGTGCCAGCCAGGGAGGTGGTTCGGCTGGGTACGAGCAGTACTTC.

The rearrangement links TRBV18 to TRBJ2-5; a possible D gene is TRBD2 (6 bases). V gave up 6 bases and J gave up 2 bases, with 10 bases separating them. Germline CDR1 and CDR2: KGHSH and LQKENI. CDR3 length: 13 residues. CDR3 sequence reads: CASSAGLQETQYF. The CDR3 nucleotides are TGTGCCAGCTCTGCGGGGCTACAAGAGACCCAGTACTTC.

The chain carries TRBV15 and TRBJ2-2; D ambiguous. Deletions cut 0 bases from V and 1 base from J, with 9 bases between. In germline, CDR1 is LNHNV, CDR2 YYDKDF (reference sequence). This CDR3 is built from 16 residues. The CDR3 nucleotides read TGTGCCACCAGCAGAGATAAATGGCTGAACACCGGGGAGCTGTTTTTT. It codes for CATSRDKWLNTGELFF. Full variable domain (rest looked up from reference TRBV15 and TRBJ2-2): DAMVIQNPRYQVTQFGKPVTLSCSQTLNHNVMYWYQQKSSQAPKLLFHYYDKDFNNEADTPDNFQSRRPNTSFCFLDIRSPGLGDTAMYLCATSRDKWLNTGELFFGEGSRLTVL.

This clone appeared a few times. In DNA form, the CDR3 reads TGTGCCAGCAGTTCCCTTCGGGAGGGCACTGAAGCTTTCTTT. This codes for CASSSLREGTEAFF. The chain employs TRBV27 and TRBJ1-1; unclear D gene. Trimming took off 4 bases at V and 4 bases at J, with 13 bases between the two ends. CDR3 length: 14 residues. Germline assignment: CDR1 MNHEY and CDR2 SMNVEV (reference sequence).

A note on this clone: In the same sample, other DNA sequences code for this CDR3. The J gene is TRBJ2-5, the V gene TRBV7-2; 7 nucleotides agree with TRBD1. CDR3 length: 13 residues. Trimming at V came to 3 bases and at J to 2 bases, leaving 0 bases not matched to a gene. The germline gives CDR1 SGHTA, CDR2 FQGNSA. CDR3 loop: CASSLGQQETQYF. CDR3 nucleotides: TGTGCCAGCAGCTTGGGACAGCAAGAGACCCAGTACTTC.

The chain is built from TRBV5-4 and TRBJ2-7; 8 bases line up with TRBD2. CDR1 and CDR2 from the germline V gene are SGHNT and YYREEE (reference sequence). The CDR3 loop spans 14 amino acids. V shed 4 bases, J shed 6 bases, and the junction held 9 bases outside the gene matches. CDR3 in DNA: TGTGCCAGCAGCACCGGGACTAGTTTACTCGAGCAGTACTTC. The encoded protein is CASSTGTSLLEQYF.

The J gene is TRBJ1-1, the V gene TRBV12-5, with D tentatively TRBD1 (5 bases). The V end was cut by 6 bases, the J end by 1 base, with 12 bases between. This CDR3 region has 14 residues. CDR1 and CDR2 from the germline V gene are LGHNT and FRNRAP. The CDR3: CASGPGTTNTEAFF. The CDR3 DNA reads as TGTGCTAGTGGCCCCGGGACGACGAACACTGAAGCTTTCTTT.

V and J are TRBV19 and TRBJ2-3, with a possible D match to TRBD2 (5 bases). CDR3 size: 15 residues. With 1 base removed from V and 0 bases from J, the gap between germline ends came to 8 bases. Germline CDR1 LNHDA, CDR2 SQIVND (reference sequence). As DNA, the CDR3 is TGTGCCAGTAGTATAGCCGGGGAAAGCACAGATACGCAGTATTTT. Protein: CASSIAGESTDTQYF.

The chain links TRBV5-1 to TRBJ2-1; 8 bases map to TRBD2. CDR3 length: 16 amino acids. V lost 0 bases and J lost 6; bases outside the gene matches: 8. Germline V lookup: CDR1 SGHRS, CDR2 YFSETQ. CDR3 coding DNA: TGCGCCAGCAGCTTGGGTCGTAGCGGGGTTTTCAATGAGCAGTTCTTC. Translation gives CASSLGRSGVFNEQFF.

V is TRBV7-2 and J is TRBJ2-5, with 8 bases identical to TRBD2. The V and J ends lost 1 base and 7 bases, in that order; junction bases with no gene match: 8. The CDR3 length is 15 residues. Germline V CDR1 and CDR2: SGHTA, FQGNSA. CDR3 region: CASSLDSLAGGTQYF. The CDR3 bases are TGTGCCAGCAGCTTAGACTCGCTAGCGGGTGGGACCCAGTACTTC.

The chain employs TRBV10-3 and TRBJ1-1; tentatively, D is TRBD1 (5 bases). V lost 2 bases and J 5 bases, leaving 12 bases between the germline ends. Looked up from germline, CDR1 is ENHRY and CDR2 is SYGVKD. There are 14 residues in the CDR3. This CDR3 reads CAISERDSWTEAFF. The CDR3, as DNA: TGTGCCATCAGTGAGCGTGACAGCTGGACTGAAGCTTTCTTT.

Written as DNA, the CDR3 is TGTGCCTGGAGGACTTTAGCGGGAGCCTACAATGAGCAGTTCTTC. This translates into CAWRTLAGAYNEQFF. V is TRBV30 and J is TRBJ2-1; 9 bases map to TRBD2. V shed 3 bases and J 2 bases; nucleotides not matched to a gene: 5. Germline V gene sequence: CDR1 GTSNPN, CDR2 SVGIG (reference sequence). The CDR3 contains 15 residues.

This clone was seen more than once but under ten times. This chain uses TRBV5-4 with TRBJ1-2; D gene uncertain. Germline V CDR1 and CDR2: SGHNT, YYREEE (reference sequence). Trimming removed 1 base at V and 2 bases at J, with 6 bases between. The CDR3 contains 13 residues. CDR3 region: CASSLIGNYGYTF. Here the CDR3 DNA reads TGTGCCAGCAGCTTGATAGGGAACTATGGCTACACCTTC.

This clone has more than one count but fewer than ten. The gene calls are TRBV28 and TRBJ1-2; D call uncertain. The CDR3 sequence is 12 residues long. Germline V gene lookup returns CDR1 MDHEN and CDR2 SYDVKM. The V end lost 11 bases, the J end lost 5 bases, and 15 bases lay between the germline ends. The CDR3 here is CALRPLSYGYTF. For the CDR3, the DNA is TGTGCCCTTAGGCCCCTTAGTTATGGCTACACCTTC.

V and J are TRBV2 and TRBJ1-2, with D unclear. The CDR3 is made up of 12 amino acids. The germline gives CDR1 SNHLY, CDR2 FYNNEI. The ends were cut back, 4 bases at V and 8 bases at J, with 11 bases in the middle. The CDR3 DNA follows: TGTGCCAGCAGTGTAACCGACGAAGGCTACACCTTC. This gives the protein CASSVTDEGYTF.

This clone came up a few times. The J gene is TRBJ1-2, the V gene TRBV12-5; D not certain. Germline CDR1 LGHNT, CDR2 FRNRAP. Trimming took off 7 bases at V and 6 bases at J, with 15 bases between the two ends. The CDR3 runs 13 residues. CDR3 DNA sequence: TGTGCTAGTGCCATAGGAGGGTTAGATGGCTACACCTTC. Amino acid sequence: CASAIGGLDGYTF.

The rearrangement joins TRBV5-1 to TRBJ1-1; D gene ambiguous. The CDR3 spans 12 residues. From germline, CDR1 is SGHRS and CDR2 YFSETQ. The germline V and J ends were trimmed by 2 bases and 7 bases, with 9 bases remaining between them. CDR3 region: CASSFSGSEAFF. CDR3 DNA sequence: TGCGCCAGCAGCTTTTCTGGAAGTGAAGCTTTCTTT.

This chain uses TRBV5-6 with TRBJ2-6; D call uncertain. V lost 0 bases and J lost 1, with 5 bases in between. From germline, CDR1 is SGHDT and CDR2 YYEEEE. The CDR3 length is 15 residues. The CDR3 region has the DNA TGTGCCAGCAGCTTGGTGGGGTCTGGGGCCAACGTCCTGACTTTC. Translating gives CASSLVGSGANVLTF.

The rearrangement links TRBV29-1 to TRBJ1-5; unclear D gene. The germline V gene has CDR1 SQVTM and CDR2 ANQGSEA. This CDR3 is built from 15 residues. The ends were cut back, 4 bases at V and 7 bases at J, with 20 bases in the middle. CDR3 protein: CSVVVGGRGGQPQHF. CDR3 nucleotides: TGCAGCGTTGTTGTTGGTGGGCGGGGAGGACAGCCCCAGCATTTT.

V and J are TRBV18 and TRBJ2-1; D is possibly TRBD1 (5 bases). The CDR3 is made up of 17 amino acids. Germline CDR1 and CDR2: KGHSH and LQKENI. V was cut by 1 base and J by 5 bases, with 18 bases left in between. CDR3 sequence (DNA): TGTGCCAGCTCACCACGGTCCGTGGCAGGGATCCACAATGAGCAGTTCTTC. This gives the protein CASSPRSVAGIHNEQFF.